Listed below are T cell receptor beta chains from one sample, sequenced in a study of shared clonotypes between healthy human individuals. The table came from immunoSEQ multiplex PCR; TCRdb's copy has only in-frame clones and leaves some out. The sample records roughly 2.6 million clones, just over 90% being singletons. Sequences were obtained from naive CD4+ T cells sorted from blood. The origin of the receptors is a man aged 18 to 30 in good health. CDR3s include the opening cysteine and the closing phenylalanine or tryptophan. The order of the fields is J gene, D gene, clone size, V gene, CDR3 DNA, CDR3 protein. D genes are given only for firm matches. The size field is filled for only some rows; it gives once, few, many or a size class.

>TRBJ2-7|NA|NA|TRBV7-9
TGTGCCAGCAGCTTAGGGGTTCCAGGTGGCGAGCAGTACTTC
CASSLGVPGGEQYF
>TRBJ1-2|TRBD1|NA|TRBV5-1
TGCGCCAGCAGCCGGGACAGACAGAACTATGGCTACACCTTC
CASSRDRQNYGYTF
>TRBJ2-5|TRBD1|NA|TRBV28
TGTGCCAGCAGTTCCGGACAGGTCCAAGAGACCCAGTACTTC
CASSSGQVQETQYF
>TRBJ2-3|NA|NA|TRBV5-1
TGCGCCAGCAGCAGGGAGACAGGGAGGACAGATACGCAGTATTTT
CASSRETGRTDTQYF
>TRBJ2-7|TRBD1|NA|TRBV10-2
TGCGCCAGCAGTAAAGACAGGGCCGAGCAGTACTTC
CASSKDRAEQYF
>TRBJ2-3|TRBD1|NA|TRBV18
TGTGCCAGCTCGGGACAGCAGTATTCCACAGATACGCAGTATTTT
CASSGQQYSTDTQYF
>TRBJ2-7|NA|NA|TRBV7-9
TGTGCCAGCAGCTTGGGCCGGACCTACGAGCAGTACTTC
CASSLGRTYEQYF
>TRBJ1-2|TRBD1|NA|TRBV5-8
TGTGCCAGCAGCGCGGACAGGGACTACTATGGCTACACCTTC
CASSADRDYYGYTF
>TRBJ2-3|NA|NA|TRBV15
TGTGCCACCCGGGGACGGTTCCTTAGCACAGATACGCAGTATTTT
CATRGRFLSTDTQYF
>TRBJ1-6|TRBD1|NA|TRBV5-1
TGCGCCAGCAGCTTAAACGCCGGGACAGTGAATTCACCCCTCCACTTT
CASSLNAGTVNSPLHF
>TRBJ2-2|TRBD2|NA|TRBV5-1
TGCGCCAGCAGCTCCCCTCTAGCGGGAGGGCCCGGGGAGCTGTTTTTT
CASSSPLAGGPGELFF
>TRBJ1-5|NA|NA|TRBV19
TGTGCCAGTAGTATCTCCCAGGGGCATAGCAATCAGCCCCAGCATTTT
CASSISQGHSNQPQHF
>TRBJ2-5|NA|NA|TRBV9
TGTGCCAGCAGCGTATTTAGGGGAGGACAAGAGACCCAGTACTTC
CASSVFRGGQETQYF
>TRBJ1-1|TRBD1|NA|TRBV5-1
TGCGCCACCGCGCCGAGACAGGGATACACTGAAGCTTTCTTT
CATAPRQGYTEAFF
>TRBJ2-1|TRBD2|NA|TRBV23-1
TGCGCCAGCAGTCAACCCAGCGGGAATCCCTACAATGAGCAGTTCTTC
CASSQPSGNPYNEQFF
>TRBJ2-2|NA|NA|TRBV19
TGTGCCAGTAGTAGTGGGGGGTTCACCGGGGAGCTGTTTTTT
CASSSGGFTGELFF
>TRBJ2-1|TRBD2|NA|TRBV19
TGTGCCAGTAGTATCGGGCGGGGGGCGAGCTCCTACAATGAGCAGTTCTTC
CASSIGRGASSYNEQFF
>TRBJ2-7|NA|NA|TRBV28
TGTGCCAGCAGTCGGGCCAGCTCCTACGAGCAGTACTTC
CASSRASSYEQYF
>TRBJ2-7|TRBD2|NA|TRBV5-4
TGTGCCAGCAGCTCAAGGCGAGGACTAGCGGGTTCCACCTCGTACGAGCAGTACTTC
CASSSRRGLAGSTSYEQYF
>TRBJ2-3|NA|NA|TRBV6-5
TGTGCCAGCAGTTTCCGGGGGACAAACACAGATACGCAGTATTTT
CASSFRGTNTDTQYF
>TRBJ2-2|TRBD2|NA|TRBV4-1
TGCGCCAGCAGCCAAGGGCTAGCGGGAGTCTTGAACACCGGGGAGCTGTTTTTT
CASSQGLAGVLNTGELFF
>TRBJ2-7|TRBD2|NA|TRBV18
TGTGCCAGCTCGCCCGGGAGGACCTACGAGCAGTACTTC
CASSPGRTYEQYF
>TRBJ2-7|NA|NA|TRBV30
TGTGCCTGGACTCGCGGCGTGGACGAGCAGTACTTC
CAWTRGVDEQYF
>TRBJ2-3|TRBD2|NA|TRBV28
TGTGCCAGCAGTTTCCCGGGGGGTGTCGTTACGCAGTATTTT
CASSFPGGVVTQYF
>TRBJ1-5|NA|NA|TRBV6-6
TGTGCCAGCTGCACAGGACCTTATCAGCCCCAGCATTTT
CASCTGPYQPQHF
>TRBJ2-1|NA|NA|TRBV4-1
TGCGCCAGCAGCCCCAGACTCCTCGGAAGCTCCTACAATGAGCAGTTCTTC
CASSPRLLGSSYNEQFF
>TRBJ2-3|NA|once|TRBV6-1
TGTGCCAGCAGCGAGGCCAGCGGAGCAGATACGCAGTATTTT
CASSEASGADTQYF
>TRBJ1-1|NA|NA|TRBV21-1
TGTGCCAGCAGCAAATGCACCGGACAGGGCACTGAAGCTTTCTTT
CASSKCTGQGTEAFF
>TRBJ1-5|TRBD1|NA|TRBV27
TGTGCCAGCAGTCCGTTCCAGACAGGGAATCAGCCCCAGCATTTT
CASSPFQTGNQPQHF
>TRBJ2-3|NA|once|TRBV4-2
TGTGCCAGCAGCCAAGATCTGGGTAGCACAGATACGCAGTATTTT
CASSQDLGSTDTQYF
>TRBJ1-2|NA|NA|TRBV7-8
TGTGCCAGCAGCCCCCGTGAAGGGTATGGCTACACCTTC
CASSPREGYGYTF
>TRBJ2-1|NA|NA|TRBV5-1
TGCGCCAGCAGCTTAGATAGCTCGGACAATGAGCAGTTCTTC
CASSLDSSDNEQFF
>TRBJ2-7|NA|NA|TRBV7-9
TGTGCCAGCAGCTTACGCGGGACACCCTACGAGCAGTACTTC
CASSLRGTPYEQYF
>TRBJ1-5|NA|NA|TRBV19
TGTGCCAGTAGTATTTGGCAGATAGGAAATCAGCCCCAGCATTTT
CASSIWQIGNQPQHF
>TRBJ2-1|NA|NA|TRBV7-8
TGTGCCAGCAGCTTAGATGGTTTTCAGTTCTTC
CASSLDGFQFF
>TRBJ2-2|NA|NA|TRBV11-1
TGTGCCAGCAGCCACCACACCGGGGCGAGATACACCGGGGAGCTGTTTTTT
CASSHHTGARYTGELFF
>TRBJ1-1|NA|NA|TRBV30
TGTGCCTGGGGCCAGGGGACTGAAGCTTTCTTT
CAWGQGTEAFF
>TRBJ2-7|TRBD1|NA|TRBV18
TGTGCCAGCTCACCCTCCGGGACAGGGGGTTACGAGCAGTACTTC
CASSPSGTGGYEQYF
>TRBJ1-4|NA|NA|TRBV6-1
TGTGCCAGCAGTCTTGGACCCCTCGGGGAAAAACTGTTTTTT
CASSLGPLGEKLFF
>TRBJ2-2|NA|NA|TRBV2
TGTGCCAGCAGCCCCCTCGACAGCTACACCGGGGAGCTGTTTTTT
CASSPLDSYTGELFF
>TRBJ1-6|NA|NA|TRBV30
TGTGCCTGGAAAAAGGATAATTCACCCCTCCACTTT
CAWKKDNSPLHF
>TRBJ2-1|TRBD2|NA|TRBV5-4
TGTGCCAGCAGCCCGGGACTAGCGGGGGGGGCCAATGAGCAGTTCTTC
CASSPGLAGGANEQFF
>TRBJ2-5|NA|NA|TRBV19
TGTGCCAGTAGTATTAGTGGGTCCCAAGAGACCCAGTACTTC
CASSISGSQETQYF
>TRBJ2-5|TRBD2|NA|TRBV9
TGTGCCAGCAGCCCTCGGCCTAGCGGGGAAGAGACCCAGTACTTC
CASSPRPSGEETQYF
>TRBJ1-4|NA|NA|TRBV6-6
TGTGCCAGCAGGGACGTGGGACGTCCTAATGAAAAACTGTTTTTT
CASRDVGRPNEKLFF
>TRBJ1-1|NA|NA|TRBV18
TGTGCCAGCTCACCAACCGCAGCAGAACAAGCTTTCTTT
CASSPTAAEQAFF